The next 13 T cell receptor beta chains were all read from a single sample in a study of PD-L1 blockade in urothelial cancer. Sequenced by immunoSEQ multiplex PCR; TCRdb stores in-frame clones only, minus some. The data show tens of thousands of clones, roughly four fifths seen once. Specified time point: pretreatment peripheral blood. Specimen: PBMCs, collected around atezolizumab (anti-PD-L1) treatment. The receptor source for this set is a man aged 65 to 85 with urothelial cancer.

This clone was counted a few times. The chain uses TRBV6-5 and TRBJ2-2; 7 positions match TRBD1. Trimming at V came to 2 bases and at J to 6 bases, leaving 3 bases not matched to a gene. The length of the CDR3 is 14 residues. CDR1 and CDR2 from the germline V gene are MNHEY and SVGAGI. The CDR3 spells CASSYDRVSGELFF. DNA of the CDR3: TGTGCCAGCAGTTACGACAGGGTATCCGGGGAGCTGTTTTTT.

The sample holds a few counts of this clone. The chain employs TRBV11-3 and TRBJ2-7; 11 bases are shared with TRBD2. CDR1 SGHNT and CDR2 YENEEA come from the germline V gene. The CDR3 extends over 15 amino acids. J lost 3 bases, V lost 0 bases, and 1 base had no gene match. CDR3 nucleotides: TGTGCCAGCAGCTTAGATGGGACTAGCGGCTACGAGCAGTACTTC. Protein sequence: CASSLDGTSGYEQYF. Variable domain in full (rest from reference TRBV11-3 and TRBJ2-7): EAGVVQSPRYKIIEKKQPVAFWCNPISGHNTLYWYLQNLGQGPELLIRYENEEAVDDSQLPKDRFSAERLKGVDSTLKIQPAELGDSAVYLCASSLDGTSGYEQYFGPGTRLTVT.

For the CDR3, the DNA is TGTGCCAGCTCACCACGAGGACAGGGGGGAGCTTACGAGCAGTACTTC. Amino acids: CASSPRGQGGAYEQYF. V is TRBV18 and J is TRBJ2-7; 10 nucleotides align to TRBD1. This CDR3 spans 16 amino acids. The ends lost 1 base at V and 4 bases at J; junction bases unmatched: 7. Germline lookup yields CDR1 KGHSH and CDR2 LQKENI.

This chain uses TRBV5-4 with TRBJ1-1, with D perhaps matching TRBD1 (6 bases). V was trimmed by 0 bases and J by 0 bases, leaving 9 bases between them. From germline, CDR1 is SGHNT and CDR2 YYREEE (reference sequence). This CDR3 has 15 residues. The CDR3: CASSLAGGLNTEAFF. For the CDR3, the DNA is TGTGCCAGCAGCTTGGCCGGGGGGCTGAACACTGAAGCTTTCTTT. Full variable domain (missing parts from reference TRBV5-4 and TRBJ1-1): ETGVTQSPTHLIKTRGQQVTLRCSSQSGHNTVSWYQQALGQGPQFIFQYYREEENGRGNFPPRFSGLQFPNYSSELNVNALELDDSALYLCASSLAGGLNTEAFFGQGTRLTVV.

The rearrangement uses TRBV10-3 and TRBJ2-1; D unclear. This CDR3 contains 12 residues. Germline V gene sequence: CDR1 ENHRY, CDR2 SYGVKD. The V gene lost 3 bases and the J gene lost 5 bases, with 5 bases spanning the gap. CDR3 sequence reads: CAISEQDNEQFF. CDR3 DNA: TGTGCCATCAGTGAACAAGACAATGAGCAGTTCTTC.

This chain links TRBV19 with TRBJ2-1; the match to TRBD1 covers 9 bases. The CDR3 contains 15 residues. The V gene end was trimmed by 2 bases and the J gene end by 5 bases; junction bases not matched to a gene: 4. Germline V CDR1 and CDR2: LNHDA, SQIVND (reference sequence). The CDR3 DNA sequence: TGTGCCAGTAGTATACTCGGACAGGGGAACAATGAGCAGTTCTTC. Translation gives CASSILGQGNNEQFF.

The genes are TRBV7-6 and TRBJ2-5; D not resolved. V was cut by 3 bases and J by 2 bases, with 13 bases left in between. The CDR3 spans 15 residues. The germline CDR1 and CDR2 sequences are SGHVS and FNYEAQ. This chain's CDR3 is CASSFPSSFQETQYF. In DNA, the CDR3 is TGTGCCAGCAGCTTCCCCAGTTCCTTTCAAGAGACCCAGTACTTC.

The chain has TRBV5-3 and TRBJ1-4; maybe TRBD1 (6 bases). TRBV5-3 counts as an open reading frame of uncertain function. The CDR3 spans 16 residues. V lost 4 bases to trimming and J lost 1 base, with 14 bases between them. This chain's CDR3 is CARSVNLQGTNEKLFF. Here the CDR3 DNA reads TGTGCCAGAAGCGTAAACCTACAGGGAACTAATGAAAAACTGTTTTTT.

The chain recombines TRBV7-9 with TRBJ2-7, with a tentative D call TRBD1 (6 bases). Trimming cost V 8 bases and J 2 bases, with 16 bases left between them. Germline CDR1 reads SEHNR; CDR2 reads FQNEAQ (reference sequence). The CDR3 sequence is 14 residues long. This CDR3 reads CASGGSTVTYEQYF. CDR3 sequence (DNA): TGTGCCAGCGGGGGCAGTACGGTAACCTACGAGCAGTACTTC. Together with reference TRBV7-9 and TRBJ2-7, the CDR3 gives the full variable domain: DTGVSQNPRHKITKRGQNVTFRCDPISEHNRLYWYRQTLGQGPEFLTYFQNEAQLEKSRLLSDRFSAERPKGSFSTLEIQRTEQGDSAMYLCASGGSTVTYEQYFGPGTRLTVT.

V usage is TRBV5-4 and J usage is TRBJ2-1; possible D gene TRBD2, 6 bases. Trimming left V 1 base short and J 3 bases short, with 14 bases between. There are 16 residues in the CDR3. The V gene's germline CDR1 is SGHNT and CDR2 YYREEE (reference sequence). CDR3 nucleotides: TGTGCCAGCAGCTTGTCAACGGGAGCCGACTACAATGAGCAGTTCTTC. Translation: CASSLSTGADYNEQFF.

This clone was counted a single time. CDR3 residues: CASSQEPSTEAFF. The CDR3 DNA is TGCGCCAGCAGCCAAGAGCCGAGCACTGAAGCTTTCTTT. This sequence joins TRBV4-3 and TRBJ1-1; D ambiguous. Looked up from germline, CDR1 is LGHNA and CDR2 is YSLEER. Trimming removed 0 bases at V and 4 bases at J, with 6 bases between. CDR3 length equals 13 residues.

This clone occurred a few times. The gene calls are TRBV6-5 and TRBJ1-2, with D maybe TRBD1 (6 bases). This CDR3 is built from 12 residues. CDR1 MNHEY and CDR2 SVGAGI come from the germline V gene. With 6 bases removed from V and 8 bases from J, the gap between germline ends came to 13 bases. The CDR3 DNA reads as TGTGCCAGCAGGACGACAGGAGAAGGCTACACCTTC. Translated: CASRTTGEGYTF.

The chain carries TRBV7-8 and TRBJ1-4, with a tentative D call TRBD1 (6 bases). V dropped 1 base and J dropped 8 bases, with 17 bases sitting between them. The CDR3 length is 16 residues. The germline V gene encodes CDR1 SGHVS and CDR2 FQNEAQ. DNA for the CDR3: TGTGCCAGCAGCTTAGATCCCGGACAGCTTGGGGAAAAACTGTTTTTT. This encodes CASSLDPGQLGEKLFF.